These 27 T cell receptor beta chains originate from one sample sequenced in a study of T cells in Graves' hyperthyroidism and ophthalmopathy. The CDR3 regions of TCR beta were amplified from RNA transcripts. When the TCR CDR3 underwent first-round RT-PCR, the HTBI primer set was used. TCRdb re-derived calls from the multiplex PCR reads in MiXCR, one entry per CDR3 protein. The repertoire has 20,000 to 30,000 distinct CDR3 sequences, about 53% of them found once; the top ten carry roughly 26%. The specimen sequenced was blood. All receptors come from a woman between 35 and 50 years old with Graves' hyperthyroidism that later progressed to Graves' ophthalmopathy.

This rearrangement joins TRBV7-2 to TRBJ2-2, with 8 bases identical to TRBD2. CDR1 is SGHTA, CDR2 FQGNSA, per germline. The CDR3 sequence is 14 residues long. Unmatched junction bases numbered 6, after V lost 5 bases and J lost 7 bases. The CDR3 DNA sequence: TGTGCCAGCAGCATCGCCGGGACTAGCGGGGAGCTGTTTTTT. It codes for CASSIAGTSGELFF.

The chain carries TRBV5-4 and TRBJ2-3; D is undetermined. This CDR3 comprises 14 residues. Deletions cut 1 base from V and 2 bases from J, with 8 bases between. Germline V gene sequence: CDR1 SGHNT, CDR2 YYREEE (reference sequence). The CDR3 DNA is TGTGCCAGCAGCTTGTACTCCCACACAGATACGCAGTATTTT. This sequence encodes CASSLYSHTDTQYF.

This clonotype is termed medium-sized. CDR3 region: CSAPLTIVGPQHF. The CDR3 coding sequence is TGCAGTGCCCCTTTGACGATCGTTGGGCCCCAGCATTTT. V is TRBV20-1 and J is TRBJ1-5; D is unresolved. Between the trimmed V and J ends, which lost 6 bases and 9 bases, there was a span of 18 bases. The CDR3 is 13 amino acids. The germline V gene has CDR1 DFQATT and CDR2 SNEGSKA (reference sequence).

This clonotype was detected ten times or more. The rearrangement joins TRBV5-1 to TRBJ2-3; perhaps TRBD2 as D (5 bases). The germline V gene encodes CDR1 SGHRS and CDR2 YFSETQ. V lost 0 bases to trimming and J lost 5 bases, with 7 bases between them. This CDR3 is built from 13 residues. As DNA, the CDR3 is TGCGCCAGCAGCTTGGACGGGGAAGATACGCAGTATTTT. Protein: CASSLDGEDTQYF.

A single count supports this clonotype. The chain carries TRBV11-3 and TRBJ2-7, with D uncertain. This CDR3 spans 14 amino acids. Trimming shortened V by 0 bases and J by 3 bases, and 9 bases separated the two germline ends. Germline V gives CDR1 SGHNT, CDR2 YENEEA. The CDR3 sequence is CASSLERPGYEQYF. The DNA of the CDR3 is TGTGCCAGCAGCTTAGAGCGGCCTGGCTACGAGCAGTACTTC.

The gene calls are TRBV20-1 and TRBJ2-3; 9 bases fit TRBD1. Germline V gives CDR1 DFQATT, CDR2 SNEGSKA (reference sequence). The CDR3 contains 17 residues. J was trimmed by 4 bases and V by 1 base; bases with no gene match: 12. The CDR3 region is CSARGSGTGIIADTQYF. Written as DNA, the CDR3 is TGCAGTGCTAGAGGGTCCGGGACAGGGATTATCGCAGATACGCAGTATTTT.

The J gene is TRBJ1-6, the V gene TRBV7-9; D gene unclear. Trimming took 0 bases from V and 7 from J, leaving 13 bases between them. Per the germline V gene, CDR1 is SEHNR and CDR2 is FQNEAQ (reference sequence). The CDR3 is 16 amino acids. Written as DNA, the CDR3 is TGTGCCAGCAGCTTAGCGCTAGGGCGGTACAATTCACCCCTCCACTTT. Residues: CASSLALGRYNSPLHF.

The chain carries TRBV5-8 and TRBJ2-7; 7 positions agree with TRBD1. The CDR3 loop spans 15 amino acids. The ends lost 0 bases at V and 5 bases at J; junction bases unmatched: 8. Germline V gene data show CDR1 as SGHTS and CDR2 as YDEGEE. This chain's CDR3 is CASSLATGDKDEQYF. DNA of the CDR3: TGTGCCAGCAGCTTGGCTACAGGGGACAAGGACGAGCAGTACTTC.

The chain combines TRBV9 with TRBJ2-1; tentatively, D is TRBD2 (6 bases). The germline CDR1 and CDR2 sequences are SGDLS and YYNGEE. The CDR3 is 16 residues long. V lost 3 bases and J lost 6, with 19 bases in between. In DNA, the CDR3 is TGTGCCAGCAGCGACGTCGAGGGAACGGGAGTCAATGAGCAGTTCTTC. Translating gives CASSDVEGTGVNEQFF.

This clonotype was counted ten times or more. The V call is TRBV6-1, the J call TRBJ1-5, with a possible D match to TRBD1 (5 bases). CDR1 and CDR2 from the germline V gene are MNHNS and SASEGT. The CDR3 has 15 residues. With 6 bases removed from V and 2 bases from J, the gap between germline ends came to 14 bases. The CDR3 spells CASSYRGAGNQPQHF. The CDR3 region has the DNA TGTGCCAGCAGCTACCGCGGGGCCGGCAATCAGCCCCAGCATTTT.

By sample fraction, this clonotype is medium-sized. The chain combines TRBV7-2 with TRBJ2-7; TRBD2 matches at 7 bases. CDR1 is SGHTA and CDR2 is FQGNSA in the germline V gene. J gave up 6 bases and V 7 bases, and 9 bases lay outside the gene matches. The CDR3 length is 13 residues. CDR3 in amino acids: CASKETSNSEQYF. The CDR3 nucleotides are TGTGCCAGCAAAGAGACTAGCAATTCCGAGCAGTACTTC.

The chain carries TRBV7-9 and TRBJ1-2, with no clear D. Germline-derived CDR1 and CDR2 are SEHNR and FQNEAQ (reference sequence). Trimming stripped 1 base from V and 6 bases from J, with 15 bases between. The CDR3 totals 15 residues. The CDR3 DNA sequence: TGTGCCAGCAGCTTAGAGGGCAGATCAATCCATGGCTACACCTTC. It codes for CASSLEGRSIHGYTF.

This chain joins TRBV6-6 and TRBJ2-1, with D unresolved. Germline V gene lookup returns CDR1 MNHNY and CDR2 SVGAGI (reference sequence). This CDR3 has 14 residues. Trimming took off 2 bases at V and 10 bases at J, with 15 bases between the two ends. DNA for the CDR3: TGTGCCAGCAGTTACAGCCAGAACACCGGGGAGCAGTTCTTC. Protein product: CASSYSQNTGEQFF.

Sample share makes this clonotype medium-sized. The chain couples TRBV5-1 to TRBJ1-6, with 7 bases aligning to TRBD1. The CDR3 is 15 amino acids. Germline CDR1 reads SGHRS; CDR2 reads YFSETQ. Trimming at V came to 4 bases and at J to 4 bases, leaving 5 bases not matched to a gene. CDR3 region: CASSAGQSYNSPLHF. CDR3 nucleotide sequence: TGCGCCAGCAGCGCGGGACAGAGTTATAATTCACCCCTCCACTTT.

This clonotype was recorded many times. The chain couples TRBV6-5 to TRBJ1-1; D gene ambiguous. Deletions cut 6 bases from V and 3 bases from J, with 8 bases between. CDR3 length: 12 amino acids. Germline V gene data show CDR1 as MNHEY and CDR2 as SVGAGI. The CDR3, as DNA: TGTGCCAGCAGCGGAACCTACACTGAAGCTTTCTTT. Amino acids: CASSGTYTEAFF.

This clonotype was found many times. Written as DNA, the CDR3 is TGTGCCAGTAGTGTTGGCCGGACAGGGGGCAGAGCGGTGGATCAGCCCCAGCATTTT. Protein: CASSVGRTGGRAVDQPQHF. This chain connects TRBV19 to TRBJ1-5; TRBD1 matches at 11 bases. The germline V gene has CDR1 LNHDA and CDR2 SQIVND (reference sequence). Trimming cost V 5 bases and J 5 bases; bases outside gene matches: 17. The CDR3 sequence is 19 residues long. Complete variable domain (other parts from reference TRBV19 and TRBJ1-5): DGGITQSPKYLFRKEGQNVTLSCEQNLNHDAMYWYRQDPGQGLRLIYYSQIVNDFQKGDIAEGYSVSREKKESFPLTVTSAQKNPTAFYLCASSVGRTGGRAVDQPQHFGDGTRLSIL.

The rearrangement uses TRBV5-1 and TRBJ2-3, with TRBD2 as a possible D gene (6 bases). V was pared by 0 bases and J by 6 bases, with 11 bases between. The CDR3 runs to 14 residues. Germline CDR1 is SGHRS and CDR2 is YFSETQ. The CDR3 DNA sequence: TGCGCCAGCAGCTTGGACGGTGGGGGGGATACGCAGTATTTT. The encoded protein is CASSLDGGGDTQYF.

This clonotype was seen ten or more times. The chain uses TRBV6-4 and TRBJ2-3; TRBD2 matches at 10 bases. This CDR3 has 16 residues. V lost 3 bases, J lost 1 base, and 4 bases stayed unmatched. Germline loops: CDR1 MRHNA, CDR2 SNTAGT. CDR3: CASSEEGTSGTDTQYF. In DNA, the CDR3 is TGTGCCAGCAGTGAAGAAGGGACTAGCGGCACAGATACGCAGTATTTT.

The sample holds a few counts of this clonotype. The rearrangement joins TRBV3-1 to TRBJ2-3; TRBD2 is a possible D gene (5 bases). The germline V gene encodes CDR1 LGHDT and CDR2 YNNKEL (reference sequence). Deletions cut 4 bases from V and 3 bases from J, with 23 bases between. The CDR3 sequence is 18 residues long. CDR3 DNA sequence: TGTGCCAGCAGCCTCCAGGTGAAGGTAGCGTTCGGGACAGATACGCAGTATTTT. Translated, it gives CASSLQVKVAFGTDTQYF.

The J gene is TRBJ2-7, the V gene TRBV10-3, with 9 bases that match TRBD1. V was pared by 7 bases and J by 1 base, with 11 bases of the junction left unmatched. The CDR3 covers 16 residues. CDR1 and CDR2 (germline): ENHRY, SYGVKD. The CDR3 coding sequence is TGTGCCATCACCGGGGACAGGGAGACGCCATCCTACGAGCAGTACTTC. Translated: CAITGDRETPSYEQYF.

For this clonotype: Germline and junction disagree at one end, which may indicate a read error. The chain links TRBV7-7 to TRBJ2-4; D possibly corresponds to TRBD2 (5 bases). Germline V gives CDR1 SSHAT, CDR2 FNYEAQ (reference sequence). The CDR3 consists of 13 residues. The CDR3 DNA follows: TGTGCTAGCAGCCCCGAGGCGGGTGGAATTCAGTACTTC. This codes for CASSPEAGGIQYF.

This rearrangement joins TRBV29-1 to TRBJ1-1; maybe TRBD1 (5 bases). V was trimmed by 7 bases and J by 6 bases, leaving 9 bases between them. Germline lookup yields CDR1 SQVTM and CDR2 ANQGSEA. The CDR3 length is 10 residues. CDR3 sequence (DNA): TGCAGCGCCGCAGGGCCTGAAGCTTTCTTT. Translated: CSAAGPEAFF.

The rearrangement links TRBV5-6 to TRBJ1-1; 9 positions match TRBD1. The ends lost 3 bases at V and 8 bases at J; junction bases unmatched: 11. Germline assignment: CDR1 SGHDT and CDR2 YYEEEE. The CDR3 sequence is 15 residues long. Written as DNA, the CDR3 is TGTGCCAGCAGCTCTCCGGGACAGGGAGCGACAGAAGCTTTCTTT. The encoded protein is CASSSPGQGATEAFF. Complete variable domain (other parts from reference TRBV5-6 and TRBJ1-1): DAGVTQSPTHLIKTRGQQVTLRCSPKSGHDTVSWYQQALGQGPQFIFQYYEEEERQRGNFPDRFSGHQFPNYSSELNVNALLLGDSALYLCASSSPGQGATEAFFGQGTRLTVV.

By share of the sample, this clonotype is medium-sized. This chain uses TRBV20-1 with TRBJ2-7; 9 bases align to TRBD1. The CDR3 consists of 14 residues. V lost 3 bases, J lost 2 bases, and 5 bases stayed unmatched. In germline, CDR1 is DFQATT, CDR2 SNEGSKA (reference sequence). The CDR3 region has the DNA TGCAGTGCTAGTCTAACAGGGGGCCCCTACGAGCAGTACTTC. This codes for CSASLTGGPYEQYF.

This clonotype has a handful of counts. The chain uses TRBV20-1 and TRBJ2-3, with 9 bases identical to TRBD1. Germline assignment: CDR1 DFQATT and CDR2 SNEGSKA (reference sequence). This CDR3 has 12 residues. The V gene end was trimmed by 8 bases and the J gene end by 6 bases; junction bases not matched to a gene: 6. The CDR3 sequence: CSTTGTGDTQYF. The CDR3 nucleotides read TGCAGTACCACTGGGACAGGGGATACGCAGTATTTT.

Judged by abundance, this clonotype is large. V gene TRBV24-1 combines with J gene TRBJ2-7, with TRBD2 matching over 7 bases. The CDR3 extends over 13 amino acids. V shed 0 bases, J shed 6 bases, and the junction held 1 base outside the gene matches. The germline V gene encodes CDR1 KGHDR and CDR2 SFDVKD. The CDR3 loop reads CATSDLWGGEQYF. CDR3 bases: TGTGCCACCAGTGATTTGTGGGGGGGCGAGCAGTACTTC.

A note on this clonotype: At one boundary the junction diverges from the germline segment, which might be a read error. This chain joins TRBV5-1 and TRBJ2-1; TRBD1 matches 12 bases. The CDR3 sequence is 16 residues long. From germline, CDR1 is SGHRS and CDR2 YFSETQ. The CDR3 region has the DNA TGCGCCGGCAGCCCCACCGGGACAGGGGGCATAAAGGAGCAGTTCTTC. This sequence encodes CAGSPTGTGGIKEQFF.